This TCR beta chain was documented in a study of T cell repertoires in cytomegalovirus infection. Study background: Well-studied HLA-B-restricted epitopes and recently identified HLA-C-restricted epitopes of CMV were both used in the study. Findings and limits, study-wide: In two of eight donors, the top clonotype was HLA-C-restricted CMV-specific. Summed public TCR beta family frequency identified CMV carriers bearing the relevant HLA.

From the reads, TCRdb called clonotypes with MiXCR, one entry per CDR3 protein. The table lists 44,000 or so distinct CDR3 sequences, 21% of them singletons. Notes on this clonotype: The antigen is unknown.

V was clipped by 8 bases and J by 4 bases; unmatched bases: 9. The germline V gene has CDR1 SNHLY and CDR2 FYNNEI. CDR3 length equals 15 residues. The specimen was CD8+ T cells from cultured PBMCs, collected from culture after CMV antigen stimulation. The V and J genes are TRBV2 and TRBJ2-2; 8 bases match TRBD1. The origin of this receptor is a human donor in good health (CMV status not recorded). Some clones in this sample may be carry-over from other donors' samples. The CDR3 DNA follows: TGTGCCAGCGGAGGCGCAGGGGGCATCACCGGGGAGCTGTTTTTT. Its translation is CASGGAGGITGELFF.